This T cell receptor (beta chain) appears in the sequencing data of a study of T cells in Graves' hyperthyroidism and ophthalmopathy. Study-level results: Ophthalmopathy, which appeared later, was predicted by the model a median about 6 months before onset. Most thyroid clonotypes expanded above 0.001 were also detected in blood.

This clonotype has a count of ten or more. The antigen remains undetermined. The cohort's ophthalmopathy patients, a group with duration under 3 months, had a Clinical Activity Score of at least 3 and a NOSPECS grade of at least 4. RNA transcripts gave rise to amplified TCR beta CDR3 regions. In the first-round RT-PCR of the TCR CDR3, the HTBI primer set was used. TCRdb analysed the multiplex PCR reads with MiXCR anew, one entry per CDR3 protein. The sample lists hundreds of thousands of distinct CDR3 sequences, roughly 15% seen once, with around 3.5% in the top ten. Germline CDR1 reads GTSNPN; CDR2 reads SVGIG (reference sequence). The CDR3 runs to 11 residues. V was cut by 2 bases and J by 10 bases, with 9 bases left in between.

This TCR was sampled from a middle-aged woman with Graves' ophthalmopathy. The chain uses TRBV30 and TRBJ2-1; tentative D call: TRBD1 (5 bases). The source material was blood. CDR3 protein: CAWSRGGEQFF. CDR3 coding DNA: TGTGCCTGGAGTAGGGGTGGCGAGCAGTTCTTC.